Below, one T cell receptor beta chain is given with its context. This entry belongs to a study of blood T cell repertoires in COVID-19. TCRdb's copy holds only in-frame clones and misses some; the assay was immunoSEQ multiplex PCR. The sample lists 250,000 to 400,000 clones; approximately 87% were seen once. The sequencing input was peripheral blood. The origin of this receptor is a woman under 40 with COVID-19, enrolled during active disease.

This CDR3 reads CASSRQGWTGEAFF. The CDR3 DNA reads TGTGCCAGCAGCCGACAAGGTTGGACAGGGGAAGCTTTCTTT. The genes are TRBV14 and TRBJ1-1, with 8 bases aligning to TRBD1. The CDR3 has 14 residues. The trim removed 4 bases at V and 8 bases at J, leaving 9 bases unmatched. Looked up from germline, CDR1 is SGHDN and CDR2 is FVKESK.